The source of this T cell receptor (beta chain) is a study of identical twins. Template switching added a universal primer binding site, and final cDNA carried unique molecular identifiers. TCRdb re-analysed the 5' RACE reads in MiXCR, keeping a single row per CDR3 protein. The sample holds 420,000 or so distinct CDR3 sequences, around 20% seen once. On this clonotype itself: Its antigen is unknown.

Overall study results and limits: With monozygotic twins, out-of-frame TCR alpha sharing exceeded what models estimated. The study reached conclusions through statistical analysis that was cross-sectional, not following the same donors. In cord blood, abundant beta clonotypes had fewer insertions; memory showed no trend.

CDR3 length equals 11 residues. In germline, CDR1 is GTSNPN, CDR2 SVGIG (reference sequence). J lost 11 bases, V lost 1 base, and 4 bases had no gene match. The V and J genes are TRBV30 and TRBJ2-5, with 7 bases identical to TRBD2. This clonotype was sampled from a man between 45 and 60 years old in good health. The specimen sequenced was naive T cells sorted from blood. CDR3 bases: TGTGCCTGGAGTGCCGGGACTAATCAGTACTTC. This translates into CAWSAGTNQYF.